These 22 T cell receptor beta chains share one sample of origin, sequenced in a study of blood T cell repertoires in COVID-19. Produced via immunoSEQ multiplex PCR; TCRdb's table is partial and in-frame only. Here the sample spans hundreds of thousands of clones, around 90% being singletons. Sequenced material: PBMCs or T cells enriched from blood (not recorded which). The origin of the receptors is a woman aged 40 to 50 with acute COVID-19.

V is TRBV30 and J is TRBJ2-7, with 10 bases aligning to TRBD1. Trimming took 4 bases from V and 4 from J; bases not matched to a gene: 7. The CDR3 sequence is 14 residues long. Germline assignment: CDR1 GTSNPN and CDR2 SVGIG (reference sequence). The CDR3 bases are TGTGCCTGGAATCCGGGACAGGGGATTTACGAGCAGTACTTC. Protein: CAWNPGQGIYEQYF.

The rearrangement uses TRBV5-1 and TRBJ2-2; D is possibly TRBD2 (6 bases). The germline V and J ends were trimmed by 5 bases and 2 bases, with 10 bases remaining between them. CDR1 and CDR2 (germline): SGHRS, YFSETQ. This CDR3 contains 14 residues. The CDR3 DNA reads TGCGCCAGCAGTTCGGGGGATAACACCGGGGAGCTGTTTTTT. Encoded protein: CASSSGDNTGELFF.

The chain joins TRBV19 to TRBJ2-2; D possibly corresponds to TRBD2 (5 bases). The CDR3 has 15 amino acids. Trimming left V 6 bases short and J 4 bases short, with 15 bases between. Germline V gene data show CDR1 as LNHDA and CDR2 as SQIVND (reference sequence). CDR3 loop: CASSPGGPSTGELFF. CDR3 nucleotides: TGTGCCAGTAGCCCGGGCGGGCCGAGCACCGGGGAGCTGTTTTTT.

The chain recombines TRBV4-1 with TRBJ2-5, with 9 bases identical to TRBD2. The length of the CDR3 is 15 residues. The junction had 4 bases not matched to a gene; V was cut back by 0 bases and J by 5 bases. CDR1 and CDR2 from the germline V gene are MGHRA and YSYEKL. In nucleotides, the CDR3 is TGCGCCAGCAGCCAAGACGCGGGGGGGCGGGAGACCCAGTACTTC. Translating it yields CASSQDAGGRETQYF.

This sequence joins TRBV5-1 and TRBJ2-1; no firm D call. V gave up 0 bases and J gave up 5 bases, with 3 bases separating them. CDR1 SGHRS and CDR2 YFSETQ come from the germline V gene. The CDR3 is made up of 12 amino acids. CDR3 nucleotide sequence: TGCGCCAGCAGCTTGGAGCACAATGAGCAGTTCTTC. Protein: CASSLEHNEQFF.

This chain connects TRBV30 to TRBJ1-1; tentative D call: TRBD1 (5 bases). The CDR3 runs 12 residues. Germline assignment: CDR1 GTSNPN and CDR2 SVGIG (reference sequence). Trimming took off 5 bases at V and 1 base at J, with 8 bases between the two ends. The CDR3 spells CAWGQTNTEAFF. The DNA for the CDR3 is TGTGCCTGGGGACAAACGAACACTGAAGCTTTCTTT.

The V and J genes are TRBV3-1 (or the pseudogene TRBV3-2) and TRBJ2-3; 8 bases line up with TRBD2. V lost 6 bases, J lost 4 bases, and 6 bases stayed unmatched. CDR3 length: 14 amino acids. In germline, CDR1 is LGHDT, CDR2 YNNKEL (reference sequence). Here the CDR3 DNA reads TGTGCCAGCAGTCGTAGCGGGGTCTCAGATACGCAGTATTTT. It translates to CASSRSGVSDTQYF.

This chain joins TRBV19 and TRBJ2-7; TRBD1 matches at 9 bases. This CDR3 has 14 amino acids. J lost 4 bases, V lost 3 bases, and 4 bases had no gene match. Germline assignment: CDR1 LNHDA and CDR2 SQIVND (reference sequence). The DNA for the CDR3 is TGTGCCAGTAGTATTAGGACAGGGGAATACGAGCAGTACTTC. Encoded protein: CASSIRTGEYEQYF.

The table lists this clone with a few counts. This sequence joins TRBV6-1 and TRBJ1-2; D unclear. Trimming left V 3 bases short and J 1 base short, with 3 bases between. Germline CDR1 reads MNHNS; CDR2 reads SASEGT. The CDR3 runs to 12 residues. Here the CDR3 DNA reads TGTGCCAGCAGTGACCATAACTATGGCTACACCTTC. Residues: CASSDHNYGYTF.

The rearrangement uses TRBV19 and TRBJ2-3, with a tentative D call TRBD2 (6 bases). Trimming stripped 6 bases from V and 0 bases from J, with 10 bases between. Germline CDR1 reads LNHDA; CDR2 reads SQIVND (reference sequence). The CDR3 sequence is 14 residues long. This CDR3 is CASREGLSTDTQYF. The CDR3 coding sequence is TGTGCCAGTAGAGAGGGACTCAGCACAGATACGCAGTATTTT.

This clone was observed once. The genes are TRBV29-1 and TRBJ2-3; TRBD2 matches at 10 bases. Germline V lookup: CDR1 SQVTM, CDR2 ANQGSEA. The CDR3 is 15 amino acids. The V and J ends lost 6 bases and 3 bases, in that order; junction bases with no gene match: 9. CDR3 nucleotides: TGCAGCGTCCTCGGAGCGGGGGGGCAGACAGATACGCAGTATTTT. Its protein is CSVLGAGGQTDTQYF.

This clone was picked up many times. V is TRBV2 and J is TRBJ1-5; tentatively, D is TRBD1 (5 bases). Germline assignment: CDR1 SNHLY and CDR2 FYNNEI. The V end was cut by 5 bases, the J end by 3 bases, with 11 bases between. The CDR3 covers 14 residues. This chain's CDR3 is CASSTGTTNQPQHF. DNA for the CDR3: TGTGCCAGCAGTACCGGGACTACCAATCAGCCCCAGCATTTT.

As regards this clone: This sample includes further DNA sequences coding for the same CDR3. The chain has TRBV3-1 (or the pseudogene TRBV3-2) and TRBJ1-4; possibly TRBD1 for D (5 bases). The CDR3 contains 13 residues. Germline-derived CDR1 and CDR2 are LGHDT and YNNKEL (reference sequence). Trimming removed 4 bases from V and 8 bases from J, with 11 bases in between. CDR3 region: CASSRQGGEKLFF. Here the CDR3 DNA reads TGTGCCAGCAGCCGTCAGGGAGGCGAAAAACTGTTTTTT.

The chain carries TRBV2 and TRBJ2-3; maybe TRBD2 (5 bases). Germline V lookup: CDR1 SNHLY, CDR2 FYNNEI. Between the trimmed V and J ends, which lost 5 bases and 4 bases, there was a span of 13 bases. This CDR3 has 14 amino acids. This chain's CDR3 is CASSIRLEADTQYF. As DNA, the CDR3 is TGTGCCAGCAGTATCCGATTGGAGGCAGATACGCAGTATTTT.

The CDR3 coding sequence is TGTGCCAGTAGTATCCGACTAGCGGGGGCCTACGAGCAGTACTTC. This translates into CASSIRLAGAYEQYF. The V call is TRBV19, the J call TRBJ2-7; TRBD2 aligns across 12 bases. CDR1 LNHDA and CDR2 SQIVND come from the germline V gene (reference sequence). The CDR3 loop spans 15 amino acids. Trimming at V came to 3 bases and at J to 2 bases, leaving 2 bases not matched to a gene.

The chain is built from TRBV6-2 or TRBV6-3 and TRBJ1-6; a weak D match, TRBD1 (5 bases). The CDR3 length is 13 residues. Germline V CDR1 and CDR2: MNHEY, SVGEGT. The V and J ends lost 5 bases and 9 bases respectively, with 11 bases between them. CDR3 loop: CASSDLQGSPLHF. In DNA, the CDR3 is TGTGCCAGCAGTGATTTGCAGGGTTCACCCCTCCACTTT.

The genes are TRBV5-4 and TRBJ2-7; the match to TRBD2 covers 8 bases. Losses at the gene ends were 4 bases for V and 7 bases for J; bases not matched to a gene: 13. In germline, CDR1 is SGHNT, CDR2 YYREEE (reference sequence). This CDR3 contains 15 residues. The CDR3 region is CASSPREGRIGEQYF. DNA of the CDR3: TGTGCCAGCAGCCCCCGGGAGGGGAGAATCGGGGAGCAGTACTTC.

The chain carries TRBV2 and TRBJ1-2; TRBD1 agrees at 9 bases. Germline loops: CDR1 SNHLY, CDR2 FYNNEI. J gave up 7 bases and V 6 bases, and 12 bases lay outside the gene matches. CDR3 length: 15 residues. CDR3 bases: TGTGCCAGCAGCCTGACCCCGGGACAGGGTACTGGCTACACCTTC. Residues: CASSLTPGQGTGYTF.

The gene calls are TRBV4-1 and TRBJ1-5; 12 nucleotides line up with TRBD1. CDR1 is MGHRA and CDR2 is YSYEKL in the germline V gene. CDR3 length equals 19 residues. With V trimmed by 0 bases and J by 1 base, 7 bases remained unmatched. The CDR3 DNA reads TGCGCCAGCAGCCAAGATCCAGGGACAGGGGGCTGGAGCAATCAGCCCCAGCATTTT. Protein: CASSQDPGTGGWSNQPQHF.

V and J are TRBV19 and TRBJ1-1; the match to TRBD1 covers 7 bases. The germline gives CDR1 LNHDA, CDR2 SQIVND (reference sequence). This CDR3 contains 14 residues. V lost 4 bases, J lost 2 bases, and 4 bases stayed unmatched. CDR3: CASSSGTENTEAFF. The CDR3 nucleotides read TGTGCCAGTAGTAGCGGGACAGAAAACACTGAAGCTTTCTTT.

The rearrangement links TRBV29-1 to TRBJ2-1; TRBD1 aligns across 7 bases. Germline loops: CDR1 SQVTM, CDR2 ANQGSEA. J was trimmed by 6 bases and V by 6 bases; bases with no gene match: 11. This CDR3 is built from 14 residues. CDR3 protein: CSVLDRVASNEQFF. CDR3 coding DNA: TGCAGCGTCCTCGACAGGGTAGCTTCCAATGAGCAGTTCTTC.

V gene TRBV5-6 combines with J gene TRBJ1-5, with D tentatively TRBD1 (6 bases). Germline V lookup: CDR1 SGHDT, CDR2 YYEEEE. Trimming cost V 0 bases and J 2 bases, with 9 bases left between them. The CDR3 covers 15 residues. As DNA, the CDR3 is TGTGCCAGCAGCTTGGCTAGGACAGGCAATCAGCCCCAGCATTTT. It translates to CASSLARTGNQPQHF.